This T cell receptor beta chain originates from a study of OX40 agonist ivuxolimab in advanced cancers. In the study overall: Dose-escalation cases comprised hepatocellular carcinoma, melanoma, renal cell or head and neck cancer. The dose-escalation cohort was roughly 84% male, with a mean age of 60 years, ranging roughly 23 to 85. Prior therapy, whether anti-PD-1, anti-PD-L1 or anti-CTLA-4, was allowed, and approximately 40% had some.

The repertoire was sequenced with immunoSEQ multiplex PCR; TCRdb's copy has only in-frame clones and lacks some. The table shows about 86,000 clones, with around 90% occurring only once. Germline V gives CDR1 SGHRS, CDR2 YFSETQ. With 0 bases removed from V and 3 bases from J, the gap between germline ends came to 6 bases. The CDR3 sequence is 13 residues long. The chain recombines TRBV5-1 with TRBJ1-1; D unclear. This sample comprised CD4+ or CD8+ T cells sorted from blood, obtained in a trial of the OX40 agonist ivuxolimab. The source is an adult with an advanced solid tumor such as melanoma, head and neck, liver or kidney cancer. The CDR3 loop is CASSLGAYTEAFF. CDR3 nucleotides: TGCGCCAGCAGCTTGGGGGCCTACACTGAAGCTTTCTTT. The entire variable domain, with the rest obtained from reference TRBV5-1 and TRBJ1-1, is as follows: KAGVTQTPRYLIKTRGQQVTLSCSPISGHRSVSWYQQTPGQGLQFLFEYFSETQRNKGNFPGRFSGRQFSNSRSEMNVSTLELGDSALYLCASSLGAYTEAFFGQGTRLTVV.